This is a list of T cell receptor beta chains from one sample in a study of T cells after yellow fever vaccination. TCRdb processed the 5' RACE reads anew with MiXCR; each CDR3 protein has one entry. The sample yields a few hundred thousand distinct CDR3 sequences, roughly 7.2% seen once. The material was CD4+ T cells sorted from PBMCs, obtained 15 days after the yellow fever booster vaccination. These receptor sequences come from a man aged 25-45 years who received the YFV17D yellow fever vaccine. Both conserved end residues are part of each CDR3. D genes are given only for firm matches. Clone sizes are given selectively: once, few, many, or a class where the clone is expanded.

>TRBV5-1|.|TRBJ2-3|many
TGCGCCAGCAGCCGAAGCCCAACGGATACGCAGTATTTT
CASSRSPTDTQYF
>TRBV3-1|.|TRBJ2-2|many
TGTGCCAGCTATAGTGGCACCGGGGAGCTGTTTTTT
CASYSGTGELFF
>TRBV4-2|.|TRBJ2-7|few
TGTGCCAGCAGCCAAGGGGCGACTCTTATTCACGAGCAGTACTTC
CASSQGATLIHEQYF
>TRBV20-1|TRBD1|TRBJ1-2|.
TGCAGGCAACAGGGGGCAGATGGCTACACCTTC
CRQQGADGYTF
>TRBV10-3|TRBD1|TRBJ1-1|many
TGTGCCATCAGTCGGGGTACAGGGGTTTCTGAAGCTTTCTTT
CAISRGTGVSEAFF
>TRBV7-2|.|TRBJ2-7|.
TGTGCCAGCAGCTTAGCGATAGGGGCCCCGTACTTC
CASSLAIGAPYF
>TRBV12-3/TRBV12-4|.|TRBJ1-6|.
TGTGCCAGCACAAGGGGCGGGACTTCACCCCTCCACTTT
CASTRGGTSPLHF
>TRBV20-1|TRBD1|TRBJ1-1|many
TGCAGTGCCAGGACAGGCCGAGGGGGTGAAGCTTTCTTT
CSARTGRGGEAFF
>TRBV5-1|TRBD2|TRBJ2-1|.
TGCGCCAGCAGCTTTTGGCGGGAGTACAATGAGCAGTTCTTC
CASSFWREYNEQFF
>TRBV11-2|TRBD2|TRBJ2-1|few
TGTGCCAGCAGCCCCCAGGGTAGCGGGAGGGGCAATGAGCAGTTCTTC
CASSPQGSGRGNEQFF
>TRBV10-3|.|TRBJ2-3|.
TGTGCCACCGGGCTGAGCGGGAGCACAGATACGCAGTATTTT
CATGLSGSTDTQYF
>TRBV29-1|.|TRBJ1-1|.
TGCAGCGTTGGGGTGACAGCTAGTGAAGCTTTCTTT
CSVGVTASEAFF
>TRBV18|TRBD1|TRBJ1-3|many
TGTGCCAGCTCACCGATGGACAGGGGGCGAAACACCATATATTTT
CASSPMDRGRNTIYF
>TRBV20-1|TRBD2|TRBJ2-1|.
TGCAGTGCTGTACTAGCGGGAGTATTTAATGAGCAGTTCTTC
CSAVLAGVFNEQFF
>TRBV6-5|.|TRBJ1-1|many
TGTGCCAGCAGCCTCCTGGGTACGGGAGGCACTGAAGCTTTCTTT
CASSLLGTGGTEAFF
>TRBV12-3/TRBV12-4|TRBD2|TRBJ2-5|few
TGTGCCAGCACCTATTTATGGGGGACTCTAGCGGGAGAGACCCAGTACTTC
CASTYLWGTLAGETQYF
>TRBV28|TRBD1|TRBJ2-6|.
TGTGCCAGCAGCCAAACAGGGGTACACCTGACTTTC
CASSQTGVHLTF
>TRBV19|.|TRBJ1-5|few
TGTGCCAGTACCCCTGGGCGGGGGCTGGGTAGGTATAGCAATCAGCCCCAGCATTTT
CASTPGRGLGRYSNQPQHF
>TRBV4-1|TRBD1|TRBJ1-1|.
TGCGCCAGCAGCCAAGTCAGCGACAGGGGCACTGAAGCTTTCTTT
CASSQVSDRGTEAFF